A selection of T cell receptor beta chains follows, all from one sample in a study of blood T cell repertoires in COVID-19. Libraries were prepared by immunoSEQ multiplex PCR; TCRdb keeps only in-frame clonotypes and omits some of them. The table lists more than 350,000 clones, around nine tenths of them singletons. Sequencing input: PBMCs or T cells enriched from blood (not recorded which). The receptors were gathered from a woman aged 45-60 years who had recovered from COVID-19. Each CDR3 is given with its conserved first and last residue. The D gene is left open where the match is weak. Expanded clones are given a class, and other clones once, few, many or no size at all.

.	TRBJ2-3	TRBV27	TRBD2	TGTGCCAGCAGTTTTTCCAGCGGGGAGAGCACAGATACGCAGTATTTT	CASSFSSGESTDTQYF
.	TRBJ2-1	TRBV18	.	TGTGCCAGCTCACCCCAGAACCCCTACAATGAGCAGTTCTTC	CASSPQNPYNEQFF
.	TRBJ1-1	TRBV5-5	TRBD1	TGTGCCAGCAGCCTCCGGGACAGGGGCGGCACTGAAGCTTTCTTT	CASSLRDRGGTEAFF
.	TRBJ2-1	TRBV12-3/TRBV12-4	.	TGTGCCAGCAGTTACTCCAGGGGCAATGAGCAGTTCTTC	CASSYSRGNEQFF
once	TRBJ2-7	TRBV20-1	.	TGCAGTGCCCCAGTGGGCAGGGAGCAGTACTTC	CSAPVGREQYF
.	TRBJ1-2	TRBV4-1	.	TGCGCCAGCAGCCGAAACTGGGCAGTGACCACCTCGAGTTATGGCTACACCTTC	CASSRNWAVTTSSYGYTF
.	TRBJ1-2	TRBV29-1	TRBD1	TGCAGCGTACCCGGGACAGGGGCGCATGGCTTCTATGGCTACACCTTC	CSVPGTGAHGFYGYTF
once	TRBJ2-1	TRBV7-9	.	TGTGCCAGCAGCTACCTAGACAGCCCAATTAACAACTACAATGAGCAGTTCTTC	CASSYLDSPINNYNEQFF
.	TRBJ1-1	TRBV28	TRBD1	TGTGCCAGCAGTTTAACAGGGGGAAGGGGGACTGAAGCTTTCTTT	CASSLTGGRGTEAFF
.	TRBJ1-5	TRBV5-5	TRBD1	TGTGCCAGCAGCCAGGGACAGGCCAGGGAGCCCCAGCATTTT	CASSQGQAREPQHF
.	TRBJ1-1	TRBV2	TRBD1	TGTGCCAGCAGTGAGGACAGGGGGCTTGGCACTGAAGCTTTCTTT	CASSEDRGLGTEAFF
.	TRBJ2-1	TRBV19	TRBD1	TGTGCCAGTAGTGGGGGACAGGCCGGTACCAATGAGCAGTTCTTC	CASSGGQAGTNEQFF
.	TRBJ1-1	TRBV5-1	.	TGCGCCAGCCGGGCAGGGGCCACTGAAGCTTTCTTT	CASRAGATEAFF
.	TRBJ1-1	TRBV5-1	TRBD1	TGCGCCAGCAGCTTGAAAACAGGGGTTACTGAAGCTTTCTTT	CASSLKTGVTEAFF
.	TRBJ2-2	TRBV19	.	TGTGCCAGTAGCGGACTTGGACGCCCGAACACCGGGGAGCTGTTTTTT	CASSGLGRPNTGELFF
.	TRBJ2-5	TRBV28	.	TGTGCCAGCAGTTTAAAACCGGACAGCCAAGAGACCCAGTACTTC	CASSLKPDSQETQYF
.	TRBJ2-5	TRBV5-1	TRBD2	TGCGCCAGCAGCTTGGGCGGGGGGGCCGGAGAGACCCAGTACTTC	CASSLGGGAGETQYF
.	TRBJ2-1	TRBV2	TRBD2	TGTGCCAGCAGGGCGACTAGCGGGGGGGCCAGTGAGCAGTTCTTC	CASRATSGGASEQFF
.	TRBJ2-7	TRBV3-1/TRBV3-2	.	TGTGCCAGCAGCCAAGATCCAGTTCTGTACTTC	CASSQDPVLYF
.	TRBJ1-1	TRBV7-2	.	TGTGCCAGCAGCTTGGCCGGGACATTGAACACTGAAGCTTTCTTT	CASSLAGTLNTEAFF
.	TRBJ1-4	TRBV5-6	TRBD1	TGTGCCAGCAGCTTGGGGTTAGGAGGGGGCGAAAAACTGTTTTTT	CASSLGLGGGEKLFF
.	TRBJ2-2	TRBV7-9	.	TGTGCCAGCAGCTCCTTGGACAGGAGGGCCGGGGAGCTGTTTTTT	CASSSLDRRAGELFF
.	TRBJ2-7	TRBV5-5	TRBD2	TGTGCCAGCAGCTTGGCCGACAATCTAGCGGGGGGCCTACCTCTTTTCGAGCAGTACTTC	CASSLADNLAGGLPLFEQYF
.	TRBJ1-2	TRBV11-2	.	TGTGCCAGCAGCCAAGGACTCCACTATGGCTACACCTTC	CASSQGLHYGYTF
.	TRBJ1-5	TRBV6-1	TRBD1	TGTGCCAGCAGTGGTCCCGGGACAGGGAGCAATCAGCCCCAGCATTTT	CASSGPGTGSNQPQHF
few	TRBJ1-4	TRBV13	.	TGTGCCAGCAGCCGCGGAAATGAAAAACTGTTTTTT	CASSRGNEKLFF
.	TRBJ1-6	TRBV5-1	TRBD1	TGCGCCAGCAGCTTGGTTGGGACAGGGGATTCACCCCTCCACTTT	CASSLVGTGDSPLHF